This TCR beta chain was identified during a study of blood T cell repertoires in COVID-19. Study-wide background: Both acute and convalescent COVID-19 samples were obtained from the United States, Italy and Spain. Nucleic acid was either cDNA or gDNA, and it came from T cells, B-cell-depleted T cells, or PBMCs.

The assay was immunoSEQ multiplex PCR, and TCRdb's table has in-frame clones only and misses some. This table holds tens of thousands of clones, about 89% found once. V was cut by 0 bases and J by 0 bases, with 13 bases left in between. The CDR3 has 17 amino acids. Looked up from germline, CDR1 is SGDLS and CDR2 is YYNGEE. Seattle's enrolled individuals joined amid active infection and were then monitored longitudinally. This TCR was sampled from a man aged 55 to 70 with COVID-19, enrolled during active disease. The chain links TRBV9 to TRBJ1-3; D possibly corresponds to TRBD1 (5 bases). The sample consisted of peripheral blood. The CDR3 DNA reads TGTGCCAGCAGCGTAGCTTTTAGGGGTTCCTCTGGAAACACCATATATTTT. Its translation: CASSVAFRGSSGNTIYF.